These 31 T cell receptor beta chains were all obtained from the same sample, sequenced in a study of T cell changes during pregnancy in multiple sclerosis. Produced via immunoSEQ multiplex PCR; TCRdb's table is partial and in-frame only. The repertoire holds about 70,000 clones, with nearly 95% as singletons. Sequences were derived from CD4+ T cells from peripheral blood mononuclear cells, sampled after pregnancy. Receptors originate from a female donor with multiple sclerosis, enrolled in a pregnancy study.

The genes are TRBV7-2 and TRBJ1-6, with a possible D match to TRBD1 (5 bases). Trimming removed 5 bases from V and 8 bases from J, with 19 bases in between. The germline CDR1 and CDR2 sequences are SGHTA and FQGNSA. CDR3 length: 16 residues. The CDR3 sequence: CASSPGRARGDSPLHF. Here the CDR3 DNA reads TGTGCCAGCAGCCCAGGGAGGGCACGCGGGGATTCACCCCTCCACTTT.

This chain uses TRBV18 with TRBJ2-2; perhaps TRBD1 as D (5 bases). Germline assignment: CDR1 KGHSH and CDR2 LQKENI. There are 15 residues in the CDR3. Trimming stripped 0 bases from V and 2 bases from J, with 7 bases between. CDR3 sequence: CASSPPRVNTGELFF. The CDR3 region has the DNA TGTGCCAGCTCACCACCCAGGGTAAACACCGGGGAGCTGTTTTTT.

This clone was seen only a few times. This chain connects TRBV4-2 to TRBJ1-5; 8 nucleotides agree with TRBD1. The CDR3 has 15 residues. V was pared by 0 bases and J by 5 bases, with 3 bases of the junction left unmatched. In germline, CDR1 is LGHNA, CDR2 YNFKEQ. The CDR3 is CASSQDQGAHQPQHF. DNA for the CDR3: TGTGCCAGCAGCCAAGATCAGGGGGCCCATCAGCCCCAGCATTTT.

This chain links TRBV2 with TRBJ1-5, with D uncertain. The germline V gene has CDR1 SNHLY and CDR2 FYNNEI. V lost 8 bases, J lost 2 bases, and 19 bases lay in between. The CDR3 is 16 amino acids. The CDR3: CASSRSAAVGNQPQHF. The CDR3 DNA follows: TGTGCCAGCTCCCGGAGTGCTGCGGTAGGCAATCAGCCCCAGCATTTT.

Notes on this clone: An end of the junction does not agree with germline; a read error may underlie this. This chain uses TRBV6-5 with TRBJ1-5; 7 bases map to TRBD1. CDR1 MNHEY and CDR2 SVGAGI come from the germline V gene. The CDR3 is 16 amino acids. The CDR3 spells CASSYSGGQKNQPQHF. The CDR3 DNA reads TGTGCCAGCAGCTACTCCGGGGGACAGAAAAATCAGCCCCAGCATTTT.

This clone was seen only a few times. The rearrangement joins TRBV21-1 to TRBJ1-6; no DNA check was done on the table's D call, TRBD1. TRBV21-1 is deemed a pseudogene. This CDR3 is 15 amino acids long. The chain's CDR3 is CASSSGTDYNSPLHF. CDR3 sequence (DNA): TGTGCCAGCAGCTCTGGGACAGACTATAATTCACCCCTCCACTTT.

The chain recombines TRBV27 with TRBJ2-5; tentative D call: TRBD1 (5 bases). The CDR3 loop spans 14 amino acids. V lost 3 bases and J 6 bases, leaving 14 bases between the germline ends. CDR1 and CDR2 from the germline V gene are MNHEY and SMNVEV (reference sequence). The CDR3 DNA is TGTGCCAGCAGTTTCGACAGCGCCGGACAGACCCAGTACTTC. It is translated as CASSFDSAGQTQYF.

This clone occurred once. V gene TRBV5-1 combines with J gene TRBJ2-5; D is possibly TRBD1 (5 bases). Germline CDR1 and CDR2: SGHRS and YFSETQ. The CDR3 runs 14 residues. V was pared by 4 bases and J by 2 bases, with 12 bases between. CDR3 bases: TGCGCCAGCAGCAGGGGCGACCTTCAAGAGACCCAGTACTTC. It codes for CASSRGDLQETQYF.

The rearrangement uses TRBV6-4 and TRBJ2-2; a weak D match, TRBD2 (5 bases). The CDR3 runs to 15 residues. The germline gives CDR1 MRHNA, CDR2 SNTAGT. Trimming shortened V by 6 bases and J by 3 bases, and 14 bases separated the two germline ends. The CDR3 DNA reads as TGTGCCAGCAGAGCCAGTATAGCGCACACCGGGGAGCTGTTTTTT. It translates to CASRASIAHTGELFF.

The chain uses TRBV30 and TRBJ2-5; no definite D call. There are 11 residues in the CDR3. Per germline, CDR1 GTSNPN and CDR2 SVGIG (reference sequence). Trimming took off 5 bases at V and 0 bases at J, with 4 bases between the two ends. CDR3 DNA: TGTGCCTGGGACTACCAAGAGACCCAGTACTTC. It encodes CAWDYQETQYF.

The V gene is TRBV7-9, the J gene TRBJ1-1, with 9 bases fitting TRBD1. V was pared by 5 bases and J by 8 bases, with 6 bases of the junction left unmatched. This CDR3 is built from 13 residues. Germline V lookup: CDR1 SEHNR, CDR2 FQNEAQ (reference sequence). DNA of the CDR3: TGTGCCAGCAGCACAATGGACAGGGGCGAAGCTTTCTTT. This codes for CASSTMDRGEAFF.

The chain combines TRBV7-8 with TRBJ2-7, with a tentative D call TRBD1 (7 bases). The germline gives CDR1 SGHVS, CDR2 FQNEAQ. This CDR3 has 14 amino acids. The ends were cut back, 2 bases at V and 3 bases at J, with 11 bases in the middle. CDR3 DNA sequence: TGTGCCAGCAGCTTATCAGGGGGAGGCTACGAGCAGTACTTC. Translated: CASSLSGGGYEQYF.

V usage is TRBV5-4 and J usage is TRBJ2-3, with TRBD2 identical over 9 bases. Germline V gene lookup returns CDR1 SGHNT and CDR2 YYREEE (reference sequence). CDR3 size: 15 residues. The junction had 6 bases not matched to a gene; V was cut back by 2 bases and J by 5 bases. In DNA, the CDR3 is TGTGCCAGCAGCTTTCCGGGACTAGCCGGAGATACGCAGTATTTT. It translates to CASSFPGLAGDTQYF.

The rearrangement links TRBV7-9 to TRBJ1-1; the D gene is possibly TRBD1 (5 bases). CDR3 size: 16 residues. Trimming cost V 2 bases and J 2 bases, with 15 bases left between them. Germline CDR1 SEHNR, CDR2 FQNEAQ (reference sequence). The CDR3 is CASSLNIGGVNTEAFF. Here the CDR3 DNA reads TGTGCCAGCAGCTTAAACATAGGAGGGGTCAACACTGAAGCTTTCTTT.

This rearrangement joins TRBV29-1 to TRBJ2-5; D may be TRBD1 (6 bases). Deletions cut 4 bases from V and 1 base from J, with 13 bases between. This CDR3 has 14 amino acids. CDR1 is SQVTM, CDR2 ANQGSEA, per germline. DNA of the CDR3: TGCAGCGTTGGCGCAGGGGCATTCCAAGAGACCCAGTACTTC. This translates into CSVGAGAFQETQYF.

The chain uses TRBV6-6 and TRBJ2-7; 7 nucleotides line up with TRBD2. CDR1 is MNHNY and CDR2 is SVGAGI in the germline V gene (reference sequence). V lost 2 bases, J lost 3 bases, and 7 bases stayed unmatched. The CDR3 sequence is 15 residues long. CDR3: CASSYGGGEIYEQYF. For the CDR3, the DNA is TGTGCCAGCAGTTACGGGGGGGGTGAAATCTACGAGCAGTACTTC.

The genes are TRBV5-1 and TRBJ1-4; D is unresolved. The germline V gene encodes CDR1 SGHRS and CDR2 YFSETQ. V lost 1 base and J lost 4, with 11 bases in between. The CDR3 is 15 residues long. CDR3 DNA: TGCGCCAGCAGCTTGCTGGCCAGTAATAATGAAAAACTGTTTTTT. Translating gives CASSLLASNNEKLFF.

The genes are TRBV7-8 and TRBJ1-5; D gene unclear. Trimming removed 5 bases at V and 0 bases at J, with 14 bases between. There are 16 residues in the CDR3. Looked up from germline, CDR1 is SGHVS and CDR2 is FQNEAQ. CDR3 amino acids: CASSLAGWVSNQPQHF. The CDR3, as DNA: TGTGCCAGCAGCCTCGCGGGATGGGTTAGCAATCAGCCCCAGCATTTT. Complete variable domain (other parts from reference TRBV7-8 and TRBJ1-5): GAGVSQSPRYKVAKRGQDVALRCDPISGHVSLFWYQQALGQGPEFLTYFQNEAQLDKSGLPSDRFFAERPEGSVSTLKIQRTQQEDSAVYLCASSLAGWVSNQPQHFGDGTRLSIL.

V gene TRBV2 combines with J gene TRBJ2-3; tentative D call: TRBD1 (7 bases). CDR3 length: 16 amino acids. Between the trimmed V and J ends, which lost 4 bases and 1 base, there was a span of 15 bases. Germline values: CDR1 SNHLY, CDR2 FYNNEI. The CDR3 DNA reads as TGTGCCAGCAGTGGGAGGGGGCCTCGCGGCACAGATACGCAGTATTTT. Its translation: CASSGRGPRGTDTQYF.

V gene TRBV25-1 combines with J gene TRBJ2-5, with a weak D call TRBD2 (5 bases). The CDR3 is 15 residues long. Germline V CDR1 and CDR2: MGHDK, SYGVNS. The V gene lost 6 bases and the J gene lost 2 bases, with 16 bases spanning the gap. CDR3 coding DNA: TGTGCCAGCAGCCCAGGTCCTAGCCGTCAAGAGACCCAGTACTTC. The encoded protein is CASSPGPSRQETQYF.

The chain couples TRBV4-2 to TRBJ1-5, with D possibly matching TRBD1 (6 bases). The CDR3 runs to 17 residues. CDR1 LGHNA and CDR2 YNFKEQ come from the germline V gene. V lost 4 bases and J lost 1, with 17 bases in between. CDR3 residues: CASSPSLDRISNQPQHF. DNA of the CDR3: TGTGCCAGCAGCCCCTCTCTCGACAGGATCAGCAATCAGCCCCAGCATTTT.

The chain uses TRBV25-1 and TRBJ1-1; D possibly corresponds to TRBD1 (6 bases). Trimming pared 6 bases from V and 3 bases from J, leaving 11 bases between. The germline V gene encodes CDR1 MGHDK and CDR2 SYGVNS. The CDR3 is 13 residues long. CDR3 DNA: TGTGCCAGCAGCGGGGACACGTACACTGAAGCTTTCTTT. Protein sequence: CASSGDTYTEAFF.

This chain's CDR3 is CASSEGYPSSSYNSPLHF. CDR3 nucleotides: TGTGCCAGCAGTGAAGGTTATCCTTCGAGCTCCTATAATTCACCCCTCCACTTT. V and J are TRBV6-1 and TRBJ1-6; D unresolved. Looked up from germline, CDR1 is MNHNS and CDR2 is SASEGT. Trimming took 1 base from V and 0 from J, leaving 13 bases between them. This CDR3 contains 18 residues.

The V gene is TRBV6-1, the J gene TRBJ2-1; 10 nucleotides match TRBD2. J gave up 6 bases and V 0 bases, and 5 bases lay outside the gene matches. The CDR3 extends over 16 amino acids. Germline V CDR1 and CDR2: MNHNS, SASEGT. Here the CDR3 DNA reads TGTGCCAGCAGTGAAGCGTTAGCGGGGGGTAGCAATGAGCAGTTCTTC. Protein sequence: CASSEALAGGSNEQFF.

This clone is a singleton in its sample. This sequence joins TRBV5-1 and TRBJ2-3; maybe TRBD1 (6 bases). V was pared by 1 base and J by 2 bases, with 14 bases between. CDR1 is SGHRS, CDR2 YFSETQ, per germline. The CDR3 is 16 amino acids. This CDR3 is CASSLTGKRATDTQYF. The CDR3 bases are TGCGCCAGCAGCTTGACAGGGAAGAGGGCCACAGATACGCAGTATTTT.

The rearrangement links TRBV18 to TRBJ1-1, with no clear D. Germline assignment: CDR1 KGHSH and CDR2 LQKENI. CDR3 size: 11 residues. Trimming pared 6 bases from V and 5 bases from J, leaving 7 bases between. CDR3 loop: CASSADTEAFF. DNA for the CDR3: TGTGCCAGCTCCGCGGATACTGAAGCTTTCTTT. Supplemented by reference TRBV18 and TRBJ1-1, the full variable domain reads NAGVMQNPRHLVRRRGQEARLRCSPMKGHSHVYWYRQLPEEGLKFMVYLQKENIIDESGMPKERFSAEFPKEGPSILRIQQVVRGDSAAYFCASSADTEAFFGQGTRLTVV.

This clone was recorded only once. The chain employs TRBV28 and TRBJ2-3; D is undetermined. V lost 4 bases to trimming and J lost 6 bases, with 14 bases between them. Germline-derived CDR1 and CDR2 are MDHEN and SYDVKM. The CDR3 has 14 amino acids. Here the CDR3 reads CASSSPGRPDTQYF. The CDR3, as DNA: TGTGCCAGCAGTTCCCCCGGCAGGCCCGATACGCAGTATTTT.

A few counts support this clone. The V and J genes are TRBV19 and TRBJ1-5, with D possibly matching TRBD1 (6 bases). Per germline, CDR1 LNHDA and CDR2 SQIVND (reference sequence). Deletions cut 6 bases from V and 2 bases from J, with 17 bases between. The CDR3 consists of 16 residues. The CDR3: CASRDPRGAGNQPQHF. CDR3 sequence (DNA): TGTGCCAGTAGGGACCCCAGGGGCGCGGGCAATCAGCCCCAGCATTTT.

This chain uses TRBV7-6 with TRBJ2-5; possible D gene TRBD2, 5 bases. The J call may be incorrect, as the DNA end agrees better with TRBJ2-7. This CDR3 comprises 14 residues. Germline V gene lookup returns CDR1 SGHVS and CDR2 FNYEAQ. The CDR3 loop reads CASSPRADAGEQYF. The CDR3 DNA is TGTGCCAGCAGCCCTCGGGCCGACGCGGGCGAGCAGTACTTC.

Only one count was recorded for this clone. The J gene is TRBJ2-7, the V gene TRBV18, with a possible D match to TRBD1 (6 bases). V lost 3 bases and J 0 bases, leaving 15 bases between the germline ends. Germline CDR1 KGHSH, CDR2 LQKENI. This CDR3 is 16 amino acids long. Here the CDR3 reads CASSPGRGWDSYEQYF. The CDR3 region has the DNA TGTGCCAGCTCACCGGGCAGGGGCTGGGACTCCTACGAGCAGTACTTC.

This chain joins TRBV7-2 and TRBJ1-2, with 9 bases identical to TRBD1. The CDR3 sequence is 15 residues long. With V trimmed by 1 base and J by 5 bases, 5 bases remained unmatched. Germline V gene lookup returns CDR1 SGHTA and CDR2 FQGNSA. CDR3 sequence (DNA): TGTGCCAGCAGCTTAGGGGGACAGGGAAGGTATGGCTACACCTTC. As protein: CASSLGGQGRYGYTF. The complete variable domain, with remaining parts taken from reference TRBV7-2 and TRBJ1-2, reads GAGVSQSPSNKVTEKGKDVELRCDPISGHTALYWYRQSLGQGLEFLIYFQGNSAPDKSGLPSDRFSAERTGGSVSTLTIQRTQQEDSAVYLCASSLGGQGRYGYTFGSGTRLTVV.